This T cell receptor beta chain was captured in a study of control samples from healthy donors and cancer patients. Turning to this clone: The identical CDR3 is also encoded by other nucleotide sequences in the sample.

Trimming took off 2 bases at V and 1 base at J, with 8 bases between the two ends. The CDR3 extends over 14 amino acids. Germline V gene lookup returns CDR1 MNHEY and CDR2 SVGAGI. Clones were sequenced by immunoSEQ multiplex PCR, and TCRdb holds only the in-frame ones, with some missing. The table has about 120,000 clones, 88% seen once; the top ten hold 2.3%. This sequence was found in a woman between 65 and 79 years old in good health. The rearrangement links TRBV6-5 to TRBJ1-1; D perhaps matches TRBD1 (5 bases). The sequenced sample was blood. CDR3 loop: CASSYLQGNTEAFF. The CDR3 nucleotides are TGTGCCAGCAGTTACCTCCAGGGGAACACTGAAGCTTTCTTT.